Listed below are T cell receptor beta chains from one sample, sequenced in a study of T cell repertoires in cytomegalovirus infection. TCRdb reprocessed the reads with MiXCR, giving one entry per CDR3 protein. The sample lists hundreds of thousands of distinct CDR3 sequences, 8% to 10% occurring once. What was sequenced was PBMCs. These receptors originate from a human donor in good health (CMV status not recorded). Some clones in this sample may be carry-over from other donors' samples. Both conserved end residues are part of each CDR3. Each record gives: V gene, J gene, clone size, D gene, CDR3 protein, CDR3 DNA. The D gene is left open where the match is weak. Clone size appears in some rows only: once, few, many, or a class for an expanded clone.

v_gene: TRBV7-2
j_gene: TRBJ1-2
abundance: many
d_gene: TRBD1
CDR3aa: CASVQGQGYGYTF
CDR3nt: TGTGCCAGCGTGCAGGGACAGGGCTATGGCTACACCTTC

v_gene: TRBV7-2
j_gene: TRBJ1-2
abundance: few
d_gene: .
CDR3aa: CASSPGVGDYGYTF
CDR3nt: TGTGCCAGCAGCCCGGGAGTAGGGGACTATGGCTACACCTTC

v_gene: TRBV7-2
j_gene: TRBJ1-5
abundance: many
d_gene: .
CDR3aa: CASAFRGRDGNQPQHF
CDR3nt: TGTGCCAGCGCGTTTAGGGGCAGGGATGGGAATCAGCCCCAGCATTTT

v_gene: TRBV7-2
j_gene: TRBJ2-1
abundance: many
d_gene: .
CDR3aa: CASSSDFGGEQFF
CDR3nt: TGTGCCAGCAGCTCCGACTTCGGAGGTGAGCAGTTCTTC

v_gene: TRBV12-3/TRBV12-4
j_gene: TRBJ1-2
abundance: few
d_gene: .
CDR3aa: CASSSSGYYGYTF
CDR3nt: TGTGCCAGCAGTTCCTCAGGATACTATGGCTACACCTTC

v_gene: TRBV19
j_gene: TRBJ1-1
abundance: many
d_gene: .
CDR3aa: CASSIDENTEAFF
CDR3nt: TGTGCCAGTAGTATCGATGAGAACACTGAAGCTTTCTTT

v_gene: TRBV20-1
j_gene: TRBJ1-5
abundance: .
d_gene: TRBD1
CDR3aa: CSARGGGGQPQHF
CDR3nt: TGCAGTGCTAGAGGAGGGGGCGGTCAGCCCCAGCATTTT

v_gene: TRBV19
j_gene: TRBJ2-6
abundance: .
d_gene: .
CDR3aa: CASGGDSGGSVLTF
CDR3nt: TGTGCCAGTGGCGGGGACTCTGGGGGGAGCGTCCTGACTTTC

v_gene: TRBV24-1
j_gene: TRBJ2-7
abundance: many
d_gene: TRBD2
CDR3aa: CATSSGLAGKGAEQYF
CDR3nt: TGTGCCACCTCCTCGGGACTAGCGGGAAAGGGGGCCGAGCAGTACTTC

v_gene: TRBV12-3/TRBV12-4
j_gene: TRBJ2-7
abundance: many
d_gene: .
CDR3aa: CASSLGVVSEQYF
CDR3nt: TGTGCCAGCAGTTTAGGTGTAGTATCCGAGCAGTACTTC

v_gene: TRBV10-3
j_gene: TRBJ1-1
abundance: many
d_gene: .
CDR3aa: CAISELAEAFF
CDR3nt: TGTGCCATCAGTGAATTGGCCGAAGCTTTCTTT

v_gene: TRBV6-2/TRBV6-3
j_gene: TRBJ2-1
abundance: many
d_gene: .
CDR3aa: CASSYILTGTEQFF
CDR3nt: TGTGCCAGCAGTTACATCCTGACTGGTACCGAGCAGTTCTTC

v_gene: TRBV7-3
j_gene: TRBJ2-1
abundance: few
d_gene: TRBD1
CDR3aa: CASSLMWTGGRNEQFF
CDR3nt: TGTGCCAGCAGCTTAATGTGGACAGGGGGTCGTAATGAGCAGTTCTTC

v_gene: TRBV6-6
j_gene: TRBJ2-1
abundance: many
d_gene: .
CDR3aa: CASTSDRVAGGWVNEQFF
CDR3nt: TGTGCCAGCACCTCTGACAGGGTGGCGGGAGGATGGGTCAATGAGCAGTTCTTC

v_gene: TRBV7-8
j_gene: TRBJ2-3
abundance: few
d_gene: .
CDR3aa: CASKGTDTQYF
CDR3nt: TGTGCCAGCAAAGGGACTGATACGCAGTATTTT

v_gene: TRBV7-6
j_gene: TRBJ2-7
abundance: .
d_gene: TRBD1
CDR3aa: CASSTTGGYEQYF
CDR3nt: TGTGCCAGCAGCACAACAGGGGGGTACGAGCAGTACTTC

v_gene: TRBV5-4
j_gene: TRBJ1-5
abundance: .
d_gene: TRBD1
CDR3aa: CASSFDRGLQHF
CDR3nt: TGTGCCAGCAGCTTTGACAGGGGGCTCCAGCATTTT

v_gene: TRBV6-2/TRBV6-3
j_gene: TRBJ2-1
abundance: .
d_gene: TRBD1
CDR3aa: CASNPGTGGKNEQFF
CDR3nt: TGTGCCAGCAACCCCGGGACAGGGGGCAAGAATGAGCAGTTCTTC

v_gene: TRBV19
j_gene: TRBJ2-6
abundance: once
d_gene: TRBD1
CDR3aa: CACSRDRAGANVLTF
CDR3nt: TGTGCCTGTAGCAGAGACAGGGCTGGGGCCAACGTCCTGACTTTC

v_gene: TRBV6-2/TRBV6-3
j_gene: TRBJ2-1
abundance: .
d_gene: TRBD2
CDR3aa: CASSLYGREGLNEQFF
CDR3nt: TGTGCCAGCAGTCTCTACGGGCGGGAGGGTCTCAATGAGCAGTTCTTC

v_gene: TRBV15
j_gene: TRBJ1-2
abundance: many
d_gene: .
CDR3aa: CATSRHQDRQDGGGYTF
CDR3nt: TGTGCCACCAGCAGACATCAAGACAGGCAGGATGGGGGCGGCTACACCTTC

v_gene: TRBV11-2
j_gene: TRBJ2-1
abundance: few
d_gene: .
CDR3aa: CASSDLAGGHNEQFF
CDR3nt: TGTGCCAGCAGCGACCTAGCAGGAGGCCACAATGAGCAGTTCTTC

v_gene: TRBV12-3/TRBV12-4
j_gene: TRBJ1-2
abundance: .
d_gene: .
CDR3aa: CASSYLGANGGYTF
CDR3nt: TGTGCCAGCAGTTACCTGGGGGCCAACGGTGGCTACACCTTC

v_gene: TRBV7-2
j_gene: TRBJ1-5
abundance: .
d_gene: .
CDR3aa: CASSSGQGSLPQHF
CDR3nt: TGTGCCAGCAGTTCGGGGCAGGGGAGCTTGCCCCAGCATTTT

v_gene: TRBV7-3
j_gene: TRBJ2-1
abundance: many
d_gene: .
CDR3aa: CASSRGTGNEQFF
CDR3nt: TGTGCCAGCAGCCGAGGGACCGGGAATGAGCAGTTCTTC

v_gene: TRBV19
j_gene: TRBJ2-1
abundance: many
d_gene: .
CDR3aa: CASSMGVAHSYNEQFF
CDR3nt: TGTGCCAGTAGTATGGGGGTGGCTCACTCCTACAATGAGCAGTTCTTC

v_gene: TRBV24-1
j_gene: TRBJ1-2
abundance: many
d_gene: TRBD1
CDR3aa: CATSDRTGRGYTF
CDR3nt: TGTGCCACCAGTGATCGGACAGGCCGAGGCTACACCTTC

v_gene: TRBV7-2
j_gene: TRBJ2-7
abundance: many
d_gene: .
CDR3aa: CASSLGDTSYEQYF
CDR3nt: TGTGCCAGCAGCTTAGGGGACACCTCCTACGAGCAGTACTTC

v_gene: TRBV20-1
j_gene: TRBJ2-1
abundance: few
d_gene: TRBD2
CDR3aa: CSARGLASSYNEQFF
CDR3nt: TGCAGTGCTAGAGGACTAGCGAGCTCCTACAATGAGCAGTTCTTC

v_gene: TRBV5-1
j_gene: TRBJ1-4
abundance: .
d_gene: .
CDR3aa: CASSLSPQGTNEKLFF
CDR3nt: TGCGCCAGCAGCTTGTCCCCACAGGGAACTAATGAAAAACTGTTTTTT

v_gene: TRBV6-2/TRBV6-3
j_gene: TRBJ2-1
abundance: .
d_gene: .
CDR3aa: CASSERGSYNEQFF
CDR3nt: TGTGCCAGCAGTGAAAGGGGTTCCTACAATGAGCAGTTCTTC

v_gene: TRBV7-4
j_gene: TRBJ1-1
abundance: few
d_gene: TRBD1
CDR3aa: CASSARTGGLTEAFF
CDR3nt: TGTGCCAGCAGCGCGAGGACAGGGGGTTTAACTGAAGCTTTCTTT

v_gene: TRBV3-1
j_gene: TRBJ1-1
abundance: once
d_gene: .
CDR3aa: CASSTRLADFEAFF
CDR3nt: TGTGCCAGCAGCACCCGATTAGCGGACTTTGAAGCTTTCTTT

v_gene: TRBV7-3
j_gene: TRBJ2-1
abundance: .
d_gene: .
CDR3aa: CASSLGLETYNEQFF
CDR3nt: TGTGCCAGCAGCTTAGGTCTGGAAACCTACAATGAGCAGTTCTTC